The following is a T cell receptor beta chain sequence with its context. Antigen specificity is unknown. This specimen belongs to a study of OX40 agonist ivuxolimab in advanced cancers. The method was immunoSEQ multiplex PCR; TCRdb's version includes in-frame clones alone and lacks a portion of them. The table records approximately 46,000 clones, 70% to 90% of them present only once. CDR1 is DFQATT, CDR2 SNEGSKA, per germline (reference sequence). The V and J ends lost 8 bases and 7 bases respectively, with 11 bases between them. The CDR3 sequence is 10 residues long. Study results and caveats: People who partly responded at 0.1-3.0 mg/kg had some of the least clonal expansion seen.

The source material was CD4+ or CD8+ T cells sorted from blood, sampled in a trial of the OX40 agonist ivuxolimab. The receptor was derived from an adult with an advanced solid tumor such as melanoma, head and neck, liver or kidney cancer. The chain links TRBV20-1 to TRBJ1-2, with unresolved D. The CDR3 spells CSLHMGGYTF. CDR3 DNA: TGCAGTCTCCACATGGGTGGCTACACCTTC.